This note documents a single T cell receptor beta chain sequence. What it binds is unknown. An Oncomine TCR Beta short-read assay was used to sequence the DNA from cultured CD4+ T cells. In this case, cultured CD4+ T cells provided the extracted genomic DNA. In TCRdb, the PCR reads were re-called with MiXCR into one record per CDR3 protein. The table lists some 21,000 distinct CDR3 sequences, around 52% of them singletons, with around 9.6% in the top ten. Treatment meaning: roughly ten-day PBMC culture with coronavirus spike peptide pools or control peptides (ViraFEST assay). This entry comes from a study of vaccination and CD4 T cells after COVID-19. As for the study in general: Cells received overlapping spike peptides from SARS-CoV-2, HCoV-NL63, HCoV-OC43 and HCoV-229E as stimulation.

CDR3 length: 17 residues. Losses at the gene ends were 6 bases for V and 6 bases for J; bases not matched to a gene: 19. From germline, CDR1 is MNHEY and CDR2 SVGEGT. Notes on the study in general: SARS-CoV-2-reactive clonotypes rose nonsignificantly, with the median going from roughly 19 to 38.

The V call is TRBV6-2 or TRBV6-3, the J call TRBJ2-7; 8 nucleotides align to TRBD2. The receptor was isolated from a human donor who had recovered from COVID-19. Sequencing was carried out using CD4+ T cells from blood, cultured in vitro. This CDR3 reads CASRRDYSGTREGEQYF. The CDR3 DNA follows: TGTGCCAGCAGGCGAGACTACTCGGGAACTCGGGAGGGCGAGCAGTACTTC.